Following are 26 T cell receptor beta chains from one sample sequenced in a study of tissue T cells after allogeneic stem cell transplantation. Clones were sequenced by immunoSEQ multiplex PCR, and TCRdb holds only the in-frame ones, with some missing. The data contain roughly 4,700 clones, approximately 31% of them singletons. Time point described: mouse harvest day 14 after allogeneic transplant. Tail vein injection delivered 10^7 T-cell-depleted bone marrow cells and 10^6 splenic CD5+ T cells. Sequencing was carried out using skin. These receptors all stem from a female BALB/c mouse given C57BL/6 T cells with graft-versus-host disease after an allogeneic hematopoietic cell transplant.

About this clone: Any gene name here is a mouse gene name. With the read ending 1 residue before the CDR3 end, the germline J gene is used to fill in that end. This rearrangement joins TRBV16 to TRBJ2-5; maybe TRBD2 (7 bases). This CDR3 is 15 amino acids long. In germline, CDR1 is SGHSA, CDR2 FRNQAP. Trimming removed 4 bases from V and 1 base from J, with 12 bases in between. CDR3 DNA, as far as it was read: TGTGCAAGCAGCTCCCGGGGGGCGCACCAAGACACCCAGTAC. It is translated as CASSSRGAHQDTQY. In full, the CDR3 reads CASSSRGAHQDTQYF.

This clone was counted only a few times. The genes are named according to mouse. Partial CDR3 DNA: TGTGCCAGCAGTCCCGGGACAGGGGGCCCAGAAGTCTTC. Its protein is CASSPGTGGPEVF. The full CDR3 protein is CASSPGTGGPEVFF. The rearrangement uses TRBV26 and TRBJ1-1; TRBD1 matches at 12 bases. From the germline J gene comes the end of the CDR3, since the read stops 1 residue before it. CDR3 length equals 14 residues. The junction had 3 bases not matched to a gene; V was cut back by 4 bases and J by 6 bases. Germline V gene sequence: CDR1 KGHPV, CDR2 FQNQEV (reference sequence).

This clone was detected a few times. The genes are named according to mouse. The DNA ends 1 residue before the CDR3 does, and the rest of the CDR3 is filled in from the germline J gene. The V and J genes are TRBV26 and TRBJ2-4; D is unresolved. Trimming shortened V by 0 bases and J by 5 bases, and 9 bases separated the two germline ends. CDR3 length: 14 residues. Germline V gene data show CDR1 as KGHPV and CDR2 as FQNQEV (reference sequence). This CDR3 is CASSLSGLRNTLYF. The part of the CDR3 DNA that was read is TGTGCCAGCAGTCTGTCGGGTCTTCGAAACACCTTGTAC. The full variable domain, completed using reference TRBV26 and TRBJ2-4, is NSKVIQTPRYLVKGQGQKAKMRCIPEKGHPVVFWYQQNKNNEFKFLINFQNQEVLQQIDMTEKRFSAECPSNSPCSLEIQSSEAGDSALYLCASSLSGLRNTLYFGAGTRLSVL.

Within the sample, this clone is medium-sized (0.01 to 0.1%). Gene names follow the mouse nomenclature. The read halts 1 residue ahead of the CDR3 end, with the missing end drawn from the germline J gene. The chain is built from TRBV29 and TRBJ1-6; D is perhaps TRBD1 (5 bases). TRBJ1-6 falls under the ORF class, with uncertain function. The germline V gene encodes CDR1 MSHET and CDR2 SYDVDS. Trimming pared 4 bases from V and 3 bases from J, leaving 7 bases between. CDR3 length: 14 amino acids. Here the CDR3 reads CASSWQGYNSPLYF. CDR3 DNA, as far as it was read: TGTGCTAGCAGTTGGCAGGGCTATAATTCGCCCCTCTAC.

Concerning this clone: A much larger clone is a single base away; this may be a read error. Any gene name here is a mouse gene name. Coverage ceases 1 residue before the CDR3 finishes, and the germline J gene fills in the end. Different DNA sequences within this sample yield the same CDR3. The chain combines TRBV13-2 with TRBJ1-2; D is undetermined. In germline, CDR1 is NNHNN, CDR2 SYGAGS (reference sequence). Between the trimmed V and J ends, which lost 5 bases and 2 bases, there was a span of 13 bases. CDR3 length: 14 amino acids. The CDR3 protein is CASGDPPGNSDYTF. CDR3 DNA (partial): TGTGCCAGCGGCGATCCCCCGGGGAACTCCGACTACACC.

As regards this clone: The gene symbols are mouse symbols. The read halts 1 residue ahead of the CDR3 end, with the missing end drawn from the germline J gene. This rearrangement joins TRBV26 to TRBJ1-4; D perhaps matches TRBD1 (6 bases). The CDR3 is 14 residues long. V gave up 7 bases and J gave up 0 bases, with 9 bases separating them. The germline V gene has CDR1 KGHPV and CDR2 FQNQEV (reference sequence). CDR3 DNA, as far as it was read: TGTGCCAGCATGGACAGAATTTCCAACGAAAGATTATTT. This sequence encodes CASMDRISNERLF. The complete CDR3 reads CASMDRISNERLFF.

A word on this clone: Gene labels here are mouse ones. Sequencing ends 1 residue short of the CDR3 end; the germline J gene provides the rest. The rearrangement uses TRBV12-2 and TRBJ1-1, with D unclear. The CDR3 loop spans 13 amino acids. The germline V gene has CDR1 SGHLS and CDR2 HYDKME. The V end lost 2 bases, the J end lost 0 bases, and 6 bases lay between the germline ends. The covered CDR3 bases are TGTGCCAGCTCTCGACAAGCAAACACAGAAGTCTTC. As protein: CASSRQANTEVF. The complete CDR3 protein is CASSRQANTEVFF.

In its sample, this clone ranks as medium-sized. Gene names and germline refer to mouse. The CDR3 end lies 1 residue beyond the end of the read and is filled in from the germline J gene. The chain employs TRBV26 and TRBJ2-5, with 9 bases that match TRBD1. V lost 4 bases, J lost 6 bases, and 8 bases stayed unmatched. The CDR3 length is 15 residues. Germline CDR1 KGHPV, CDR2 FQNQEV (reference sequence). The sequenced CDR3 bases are TGTGCCAGCAGTCAGGGACAGGGAAAGAGGGACACCCAGTAC. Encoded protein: CASSQGQGKRDTQY. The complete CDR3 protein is CASSQGQGKRDTQYF.

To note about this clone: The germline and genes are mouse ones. CDR3 DNA, as far as it was read: TGTGCAAGCAGGGACTGGGGGGGCACAGAAACGCTGTAT. Amino acids: CASRDWGGTETLY. In full, the CDR3 reads CASRDWGGTETLYF. The chain links TRBV16 to TRBJ2-3, with TRBD2 identical over 13 bases. Read coverage stops 1 residue before the CDR3 terminus; the germline J gene supplies the remainder. Trimming cost V 6 bases and J 4 bases; bases outside gene matches: 1. The V gene's germline CDR1 is SGHSA and CDR2 FRNQAP. The CDR3 runs to 14 residues.

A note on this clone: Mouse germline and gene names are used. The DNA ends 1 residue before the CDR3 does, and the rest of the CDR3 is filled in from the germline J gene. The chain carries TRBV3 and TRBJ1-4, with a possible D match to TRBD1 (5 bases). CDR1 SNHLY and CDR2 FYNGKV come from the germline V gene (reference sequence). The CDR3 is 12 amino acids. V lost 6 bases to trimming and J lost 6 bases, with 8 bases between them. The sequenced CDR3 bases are TGTGCCAGCAGGCCAGGGCACGAAAGATTATTT. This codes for CASRPGHERLF. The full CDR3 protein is CASRPGHERLFF.

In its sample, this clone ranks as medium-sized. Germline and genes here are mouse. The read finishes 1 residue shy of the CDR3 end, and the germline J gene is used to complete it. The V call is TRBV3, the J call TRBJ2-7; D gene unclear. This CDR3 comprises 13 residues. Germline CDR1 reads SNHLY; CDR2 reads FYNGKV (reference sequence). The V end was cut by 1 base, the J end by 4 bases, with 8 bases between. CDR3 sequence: CASSLERSYEQYF. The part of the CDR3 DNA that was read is TGTGCCAGCAGCTTAGAAAGATCTTATGAACAGTAC.

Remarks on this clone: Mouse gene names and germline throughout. The CDR3 here is CASSGKGQFWNTLYF. The covered CDR3 bases are TGTGCCAGCAGTGGTAAGGGACAATTCTGGAATACGCTCTAT. J is TRBJ1-3 and V is TRBV13-3; perhaps TRBD1 as D (6 bases). The CDR3 end falls 1 residue outside the read, so it is completed with the germline J gene. CDR1 is NNHDY and CDR2 is SYVADS in the germline V gene. Trimming stripped 3 bases from V and 7 bases from J, with 17 bases between. The CDR3 contains 15 residues.

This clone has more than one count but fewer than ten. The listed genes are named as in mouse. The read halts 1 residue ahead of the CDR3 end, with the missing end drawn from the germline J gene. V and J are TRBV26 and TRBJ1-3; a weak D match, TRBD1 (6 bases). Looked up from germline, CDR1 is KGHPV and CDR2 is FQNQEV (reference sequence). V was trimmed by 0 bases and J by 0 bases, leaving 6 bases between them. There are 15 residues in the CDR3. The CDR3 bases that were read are TGTGCCAGCAGTCTGTCGACAGGTTCTGGAAATACGCTCTAT. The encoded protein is CASSLSTGSGNTLY. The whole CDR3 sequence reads CASSLSTGSGNTLYF.

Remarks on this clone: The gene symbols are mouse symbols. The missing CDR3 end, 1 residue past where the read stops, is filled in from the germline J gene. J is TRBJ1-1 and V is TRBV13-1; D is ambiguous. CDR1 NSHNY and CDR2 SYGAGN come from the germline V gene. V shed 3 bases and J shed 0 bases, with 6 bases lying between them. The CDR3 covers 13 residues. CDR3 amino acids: CASSGQSNTEVFF. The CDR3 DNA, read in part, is TGTGCCAGCAGTGGACAATCAAACACAGAAGTCTTC.

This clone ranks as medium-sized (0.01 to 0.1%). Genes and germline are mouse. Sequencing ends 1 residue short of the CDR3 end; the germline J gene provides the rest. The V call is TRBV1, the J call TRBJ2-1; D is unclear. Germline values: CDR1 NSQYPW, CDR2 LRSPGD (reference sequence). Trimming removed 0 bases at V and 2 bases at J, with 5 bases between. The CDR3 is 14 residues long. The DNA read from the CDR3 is TGCACCTGCAGTGCAGAGGGGTACTATGCTGAGCAGTTC. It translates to CTCSAEGYYAEQF. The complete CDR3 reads CTCSAEGYYAEQFF.

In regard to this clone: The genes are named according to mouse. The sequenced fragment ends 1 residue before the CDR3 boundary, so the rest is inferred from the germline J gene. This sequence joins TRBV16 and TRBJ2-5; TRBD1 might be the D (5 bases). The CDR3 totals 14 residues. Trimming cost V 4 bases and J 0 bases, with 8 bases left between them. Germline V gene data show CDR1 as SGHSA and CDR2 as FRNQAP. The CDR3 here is CASSSQGNQDTQYF. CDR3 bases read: TGTGCAAGCAGCTCCCAGGGAAACCAAGACACCCAGTAC. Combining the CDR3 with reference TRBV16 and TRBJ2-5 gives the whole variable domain NAGVIQTPRHKVTGKGQEATLWCEPISGHSAVFWYRQTIVQGLEFLTYFRNQAPIDDSGMPKERFSAQMPNQSHSTLKIQSTQPQDSAVYLCASSSQGNQDTQYFGPGTRLLVL.

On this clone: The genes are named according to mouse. CDR3 DNA (partial): TGTGCCAGCAGCTTCCAGCCTGGAAATACGCTCTAT. Encoded protein: CASSFQPGNTLY. Given in full, the CDR3 is CASSFQPGNTLYF. The chain joins TRBV3 to TRBJ1-3; no reliable D call. The CDR3 end lies 1 residue beyond the end of the read and is filled in from the germline J gene. This CDR3 spans 13 amino acids. The ends were cut back, 3 bases at V and 2 bases at J, with 5 bases in the middle. Germline CDR1 reads SNHLY; CDR2 reads FYNGKV (reference sequence).

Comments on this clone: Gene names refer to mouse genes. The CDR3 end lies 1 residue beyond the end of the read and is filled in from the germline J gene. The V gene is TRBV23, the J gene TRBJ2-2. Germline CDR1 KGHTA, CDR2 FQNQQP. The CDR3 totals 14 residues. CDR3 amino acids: CSSSQSGADGQLYF. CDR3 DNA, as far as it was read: TGCTCCAGCAGTCAATCGGGGGCGGACGGGCAGCTCTAC. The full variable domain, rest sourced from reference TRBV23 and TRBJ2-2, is DAAVTQKPRYLIKMKGQEAEMKCIPEKGHTAVFWYQQKQSKELKFLIYFQNQQPLDQIDMVKERFSAVCPSSSLCSLGIRTCEAEDSALYLCSSSQSGADGQLYFGEGSKLTVL.

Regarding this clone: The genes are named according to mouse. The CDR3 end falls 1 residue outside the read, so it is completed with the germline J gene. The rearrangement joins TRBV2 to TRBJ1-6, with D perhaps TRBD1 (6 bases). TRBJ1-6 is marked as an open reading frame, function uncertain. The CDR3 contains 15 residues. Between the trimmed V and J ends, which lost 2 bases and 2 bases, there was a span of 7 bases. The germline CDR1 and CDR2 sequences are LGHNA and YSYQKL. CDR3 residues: CASSQQGTYNSPLYF. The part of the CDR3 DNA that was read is TGTGCCAGCAGCCAACAGGGGACCTATAATTCGCCCCTCTAC.

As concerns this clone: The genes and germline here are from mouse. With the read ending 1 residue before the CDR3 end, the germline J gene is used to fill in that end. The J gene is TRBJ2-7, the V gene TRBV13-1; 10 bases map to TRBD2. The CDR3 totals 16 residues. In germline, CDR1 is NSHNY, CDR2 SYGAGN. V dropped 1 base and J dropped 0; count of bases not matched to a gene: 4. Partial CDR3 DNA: TGTGCCAGCAGTGATATCCTGGGGGGGCCCTCCTATGAACAGTAC. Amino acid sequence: CASSDILGGPSYEQY. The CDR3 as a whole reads CASSDILGGPSYEQYF.

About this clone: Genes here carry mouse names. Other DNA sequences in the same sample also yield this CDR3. The CDR3 loop reads CASSLSENTEVFF. The CDR3 bases that were read are TGTGCCAGCAGTCTGTCGGAGAACACAGAAGTCTTC. J is TRBJ1-1 and V is TRBV26; D unresolved. The missing CDR3 end, 1 residue past where the read stops, is filled in from the germline J gene. Trimming took 0 bases from V and 0 from J, leaving 2 bases between them. The germline V gene has CDR1 KGHPV and CDR2 FQNQEV (reference sequence). There are 13 residues in the CDR3.

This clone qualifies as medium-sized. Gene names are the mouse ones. CDR3 residues: CASSRQGYSGNTLYF. Partial CDR3 DNA: TGTGCCAGCAGTCGACAGGGGTATTCTGGAAATACGCTCTAT. V usage is TRBV26 and J usage is TRBJ1-3; 8 nucleotides align to TRBD1. Read sequence stops 1 residue before the CDR3 end, and the germline J gene provides the missing end. Per germline, CDR1 KGHPV and CDR2 FQNQEV (reference sequence). The CDR3 is 15 amino acids. J lost 0 bases, V lost 4 bases, and 2 bases had no gene match.

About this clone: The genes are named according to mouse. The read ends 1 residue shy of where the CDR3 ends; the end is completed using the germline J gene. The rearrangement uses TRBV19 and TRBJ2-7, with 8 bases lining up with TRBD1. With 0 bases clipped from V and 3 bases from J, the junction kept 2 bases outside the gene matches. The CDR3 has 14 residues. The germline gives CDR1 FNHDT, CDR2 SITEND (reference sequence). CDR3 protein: CASSIGTGYYEQYF. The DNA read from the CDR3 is TGTGCCAGCAGTATAGGGACAGGGTACTATGAACAGTAC.

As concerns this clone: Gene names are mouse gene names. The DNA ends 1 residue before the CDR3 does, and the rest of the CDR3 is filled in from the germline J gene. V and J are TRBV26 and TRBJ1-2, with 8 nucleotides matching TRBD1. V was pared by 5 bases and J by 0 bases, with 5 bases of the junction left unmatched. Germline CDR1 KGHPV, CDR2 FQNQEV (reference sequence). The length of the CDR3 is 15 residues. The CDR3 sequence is CASSFGTGPNSDYTF. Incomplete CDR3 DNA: TGTGCCAGCAGTTTCGGGACAGGACCAAACTCCGACTACACC.

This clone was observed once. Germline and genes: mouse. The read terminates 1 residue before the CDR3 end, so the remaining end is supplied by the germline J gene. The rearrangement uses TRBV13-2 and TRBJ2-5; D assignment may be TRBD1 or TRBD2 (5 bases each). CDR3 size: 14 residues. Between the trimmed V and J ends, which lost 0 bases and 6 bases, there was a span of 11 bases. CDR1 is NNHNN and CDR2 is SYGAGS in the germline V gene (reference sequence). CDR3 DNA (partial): TGTGCCAGCGGTGATGACCGGGGGAGGGACACCCAGTAC. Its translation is CASGDDRGRDTQY. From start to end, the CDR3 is CASGDDRGRDTQYF.

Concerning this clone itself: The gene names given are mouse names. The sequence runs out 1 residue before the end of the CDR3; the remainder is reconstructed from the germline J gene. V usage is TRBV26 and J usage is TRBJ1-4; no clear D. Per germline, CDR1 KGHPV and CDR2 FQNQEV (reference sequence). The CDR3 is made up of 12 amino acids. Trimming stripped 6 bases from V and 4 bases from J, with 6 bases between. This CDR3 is CASRGYNERLFF. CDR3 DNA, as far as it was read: TGTGCCAGCAGGGGTTACAACGAAAGATTATTT.